The 30 T cell receptor beta chains in this list originate from one sample, sequenced in a study of cytomegalovirus exposure and HLA in healthy donors. This PCR relied on a set of 60 Vbeta primers and 13 Jbeta primers. Method: immunoSEQ multiplex PCR; TCRdb's copy keeps in-frame clones and lacks some. The table has 100,000 to 150,000 clones, 80% seen once. Sequences were obtained from PBMCs. The receptor source for this set is a middle-aged woman in good health and CMV-seronegative.

The J gene is TRBJ2-7, the V gene TRBV30; 11 nucleotides match TRBD1. Germline CDR1 GTSNPN, CDR2 SVGIG (reference sequence). The CDR3 is 15 amino acids. J gave up 6 bases and V 3 bases, and 10 bases lay outside the gene matches. CDR3 residues: CAWRAPGGQGGEQYF. CDR3 nucleotides: TGTGCCTGGAGGGCCCCGGGGGGACAGGGGGGCGAGCAGTACTTC.

The chain joins TRBV2 to TRBJ2-7; 12 positions agree with TRBD2. The CDR3 is made up of 15 amino acids. With V trimmed by 11 bases and J by 6 bases, 14 bases remained unmatched. CDR1 is SNHLY, CDR2 FYNNEI, per germline. CDR3 region: CAGGLLAGGASEQYF. CDR3 bases: TGTGCCGGCGGACTCCTAGCGGGAGGGGCGAGCGAGCAGTACTTC.

The rearrangement uses TRBV7-2 and TRBJ2-7, with D perhaps TRBD1 (6 bases). CDR1 and CDR2 (germline): SGHTA, FQGNSA. The length of the CDR3 is 12 residues. The V gene lost 1 base and the J gene lost 5 bases, with 6 bases spanning the gap. This CDR3 reads CASSLGGHEQYF. CDR3 DNA: TGTGCCAGCAGCTTAGGGGGGCACGAGCAGTACTTC.

Note on this clone: Its ends do not fully match the called genes, so a read error is possible. The J gene is TRBJ2-5, the V gene TRBV28; 10 nucleotides match TRBD2. The CDR3 spans 14 residues. The germline CDR1 and CDR2 sequences are MDHEN and SYDVKM. The DNA of the CDR3 is TGTGTCAGCAGTCAGGATCTAGCGGGAGCAATCCAGTACTTC. This translates into CVSSQDLAGAIQYF.

This clone turned up a few times. The CDR3 loop is CASSSSGGAGGLYEQYF. The CDR3 DNA sequence: TGTGCCAGCAGTTCTTCCGGTGGGGCGGGGGGCCTATACGAGCAGTACTTC. The rearrangement uses TRBV27 and TRBJ2-7; TRBD2 matches at 8 bases. The V gene end was trimmed by 4 bases and the J gene end by 4 bases; junction bases not matched to a gene: 15. Germline-derived CDR1 and CDR2 are MNHEY and SMNVEV (reference sequence). CDR3 length equals 17 residues.

This clone was detected once. The V gene is TRBV7-8, the J gene TRBJ1-2, with D possibly TRBD1 on 5 matching bases. V lost 0 bases and J 8 bases, leaving 13 bases between the germline ends. CDR1 is SGHVS and CDR2 is FQNEAQ in the germline V gene. The CDR3 runs to 14 residues. CDR3 region: CASSLARGESGYTF. DNA for the CDR3: TGTGCCAGCAGCTTAGCGCGGGGGGAATCGGGCTACACCTTC.

The rearrangement uses TRBV19 and TRBJ2-3; a weak D match, TRBD1 (5 bases). This CDR3 comprises 15 residues. The germline CDR1 and CDR2 sequences are LNHDA and SQIVND (reference sequence). With 4 bases removed from V and 4 bases from J, the gap between germline ends came to 15 bases. CDR3 loop: CASSTPQGRSDTQYF. The CDR3 nucleotides are TGTGCCAGTAGTACCCCCCAGGGCCGCTCAGATACGCAGTATTTT.

V and J are TRBV4-1 and TRBJ2-5, with D maybe TRBD2 (5 bases). V shed 1 base and J shed 5 bases, with 11 bases lying between them. This CDR3 is built from 14 residues. Germline V gives CDR1 MGHRA, CDR2 YSYEKL. CDR3 DNA: TGCGCCAGCAGCCAAGCGGCAGGCGGGGAGACCCAGTACTTC. Amino acid sequence: CASSQAAGGETQYF.

The chain has TRBV7-9 and TRBJ1-4; 7 nucleotides agree with TRBD1. J was trimmed by 8 bases and V by 5 bases; bases with no gene match: 8. CDR3 length equals 14 residues. Germline values: CDR1 SEHNR, CDR2 FQNEAQ (reference sequence). The CDR3 region has the DNA TGTGCCAGCAGCACCCGACAGGGTGGGGAAAAACTGTTTTTT. Translation: CASSTRQGGEKLFF.

The gene calls are TRBV29-1 and TRBJ2-1; 8 bases align to TRBD1. Unmatched junction bases numbered 0, after V lost 1 base and J lost 1 base. Germline-derived CDR1 and CDR2 are SQVTM and ANQGSEA. CDR3 size: 14 residues. CDR3 in amino acids: CSVEGTGSYNEQFF. CDR3 sequence (DNA): TGCAGCGTTGAAGGGACAGGGTCCTACAATGAGCAGTTCTTC.

This clone has just one count. This sequence joins TRBV28 and TRBJ1-1, with 8 bases aligning to TRBD1. The CDR3 runs 18 residues. The V gene end was trimmed by 7 bases and the J gene end by 4 bases; junction bases not matched to a gene: 20. Germline CDR1 MDHEN, CDR2 SYDVKM. The CDR3 sequence: CASTVGRQTGGFGTEAFF. In nucleotides, the CDR3 is TGTGCCAGCACGGTCGGTCGTCAAACAGGGGGATTCGGCACTGAAGCTTTCTTT. The whole variable domain, filled in from reference TRBV28 and TRBJ1-1, reads DVKVTQSSRYLVKRTGEKVFLECVQDMDHENMFWYRQDPGLGLRLIYFSYDVKMKEKGDIPEGYSVSREKKERFSLILESASTNQTSMYLCASTVGRQTGGFGTEAFFGQGTRLTVV.

This chain joins TRBV29-1 and TRBJ1-1, with 9 bases that match TRBD1. This CDR3 has 15 residues. J was trimmed by 2 bases and V by 7 bases; bases with no gene match: 11. Per germline, CDR1 SQVTM and CDR2 ANQGSEA. CDR3 region: CSGGQGLRTNTEAFF. The CDR3 nucleotides read TGCAGCGGCGGACAGGGGTTAAGGACTAACACTGAAGCTTTCTTT. The full variable domain, with the rest looked up from reference TRBV29-1 and TRBJ1-1, is SAVISQKPSRDICQRGTSLTIQCQVDSQVTMMFWYRQQPGQSLTLIATANQGSEATYESGFVIDKFPISRPNLTFSTLTVSNMSPEDSSIYLCSGGQGLRTNTEAFFGQGTRLTVV.

This sequence joins TRBV18 and TRBJ1-1, with D uncertain. This CDR3 is built from 13 residues. CDR1 and CDR2 from the germline V gene are KGHSH and LQKENI. The V gene lost 1 base and the J gene lost 7 bases, with 10 bases spanning the gap. CDR3 in amino acids: CASSPQGGGEAFF. The DNA for the CDR3 is TGTGCCAGCTCACCACAGGGAGGCGGTGAAGCTTTCTTT.

V is TRBV6-1 and J is TRBJ2-2, with 7 bases identical to TRBD2. The germline CDR1 and CDR2 sequences are MNHNS and SASEGT. Losses at the gene ends were 7 bases for V and 3 bases for J; bases not matched to a gene: 8. The CDR3 covers 15 residues. This CDR3 is CASTRWGGDTGELFF. CDR3 sequence (DNA): TGTGCCAGCACTCGCTGGGGGGGAGACACCGGGGAGCTGTTTTTT.

The rearrangement joins TRBV15 to TRBJ1-1, with D unclear. Per the germline V gene, CDR1 is LNHNV and CDR2 is YYDKDF (reference sequence). The CDR3 is 16 amino acids. Trimming took off 0 bases at V and 1 base at J, with 12 bases between the two ends. The CDR3 is CATSREINLPNTEAFF. CDR3 coding DNA: TGTGCCACCAGCAGAGAGATTAACCTACCGAACACTGAAGCTTTCTTT.

The chain employs TRBV4-3 and TRBJ1-2; the D gene is possibly TRBD1 (5 bases). This CDR3 is 14 amino acids long. Germline CDR1 and CDR2: LGHNA and YSLEER. V lost 1 base and J lost 4, with 10 bases in between. The CDR3 nucleotides are TGCGCCAGCAGCCAAGGGGCGGGGACCTATGGCTACACCTTC. Protein sequence: CASSQGAGTYGYTF.

The chain carries TRBV27 and TRBJ1-5; D remains unclear. The CDR3 has 14 amino acids. Germline V gives CDR1 MNHEY, CDR2 SMNVEV (reference sequence). V was clipped by 5 bases and J by 1 base, with 9 bases between them. The chain's CDR3 is CASSVRGSNQPQHF. The CDR3, as DNA: TGTGCCAGCAGTGTCAGAGGCAGCAATCAGCCCCAGCATTTT.

The J gene is TRBJ1-3, the V gene TRBV7-6; D is uncertain. V shed 0 bases and J shed 1 base, with 7 bases lying between them. The CDR3 consists of 15 residues. Germline V lookup: CDR1 SGHVS, CDR2 FNYEAQ. CDR3 in amino acids: CASSLAEGSGNTIYF. The CDR3 nucleotides are TGTGCCAGCAGCTTAGCCGAGGGTTCTGGAAACACCATATATTTT.

This clone was seen a few times. The J gene is TRBJ1-1, the V gene TRBV4-3; D gene ambiguous. Trimming took off 4 bases at V and 0 bases at J, with 12 bases between the two ends. The CDR3 runs to 15 residues. CDR1 and CDR2 from the germline V gene are LGHNA and YSLEER. CDR3 loop: CASSPDEGVNTEAFF. Here the CDR3 DNA reads TGCGCCAGCAGCCCTGATGAGGGCGTGAACACTGAAGCTTTCTTT.

The chain employs TRBV5-1 and TRBJ2-1; 9 positions match TRBD1. CDR1 is SGHRS and CDR2 is YFSETQ in the germline V gene. There are 15 residues in the CDR3. Unmatched junction bases numbered 9, after V lost 6 bases and J lost 5 bases. The CDR3, as DNA: TGCGCCAGCATCCAACCGGGACAGGGCAACAATGAGCAGTTCTTC. This translates into CASIQPGQGNNEQFF.

V and J are TRBV5-4 and TRBJ1-4; weak D call: TRBD1 (6 bases). V was cut by 0 bases and J by 7 bases, with 13 bases left in between. The V gene's germline CDR1 is SGHNT and CDR2 YYREEE (reference sequence). This CDR3 is 15 amino acids long. In DNA form, the CDR3 reads TGTGCCAGCAGCTTGGGGGGCAGGGGTACTGAAAAACTGTTTTTT. It yields the protein CASSLGGRGTEKLFF. Based on the CDR3 plus reference TRBV5-4 and TRBJ1-4, the full variable domain is ETGVTQSPTHLIKTRGQQVTLRCSSQSGHNTVSWYQQALGQGPQFIFQYYREEENGRGNFPPRFSGLQFPNYSSELNVNALELDDSALYLCASSLGGRGTEKLFFGSGTQLSVL.

Worth noting for this clone: The identical CDR3 is also encoded by other nucleotide sequences in the sample. The V call is TRBV19, the J call TRBJ2-7, with 7 bases identical to TRBD1. The CDR3 is made up of 13 amino acids. V was clipped by 1 base and J by 3 bases; unmatched bases: 0. The germline V gene has CDR1 LNHDA and CDR2 SQIVND (reference sequence). CDR3 in amino acids: CASSIGQGYEQYF. The CDR3 DNA reads TGTGCCAGTAGTATAGGACAGGGCTACGAGCAGTACTTC.

V usage is TRBV7-9 and J usage is TRBJ1-6; weak D call: TRBD1 (5 bases). V lost 1 base, J lost 7 bases, and 5 bases lay in between. The CDR3 runs 13 residues. CDR1 and CDR2 from the germline V gene are SEHNR and FQNEAQ (reference sequence). CDR3 loop: CASSLDRNSPLHF. The CDR3, as DNA: TGTGCCAGCAGCTTAGACAGGAATTCACCCCTCCACTTT.

This chain connects TRBV20-1 to TRBJ1-2; no definite D call. The V and J ends lost 1 base and 12 bases respectively, with 12 bases between them. This CDR3 comprises 11 residues. CDR1 and CDR2 (germline): DFQATT, SNEGSKA (reference sequence). CDR3 loop: CSARGQEWDTF. In DNA, the CDR3 is TGCAGTGCTAGAGGCCAGGAATGGGACACCTTC.

J is TRBJ1-5 and V is TRBV7-2; D unresolved. V lost 1 base and J lost 5, with 12 bases in between. From germline, CDR1 is SGHTA and CDR2 FQGNSA. CDR3 length equals 15 residues. CDR3 nucleotide sequence: TGTGCCAGCAGCTTAGATGCGCAGAGGGATCAGCCCCAGCATTTT. Its protein product is CASSLDAQRDQPQHF.

Comments on this clone: One junction end does not reproduce the germline sequence, and a read error may be involved. The chain employs TRBV7-7 and TRBJ2-5, with TRBD2 identical over 11 bases. Germline CDR1 reads SSHAT; CDR2 reads FNYEAQ (reference sequence). The length of the CDR3 is 16 residues. The chain's CDR3 is CASSQTSGTLQETQYF. The CDR3, as DNA: TGTGCTAGCAGCCAGACTAGCGGGACTCTTCAAGAGACCCAGTACTTC.

This clone was counted between two and nine times. V usage is TRBV6-5 and J usage is TRBJ2-1; TRBD1 matches at 10 bases. Germline V gives CDR1 MNHEY, CDR2 SVGAGI. This CDR3 contains 14 residues. The V and J ends lost 6 bases and 11 bases, in that order; junction bases with no gene match: 10. This chain's CDR3 is CASSDRGPFGKQFF. Written as DNA, the CDR3 is TGTGCCAGCAGCGACAGGGGGCCGTTTGGTAAGCAGTTCTTC.

The chain recombines TRBV4-2 with TRBJ2-4, with 10 bases aligning to TRBD1. This CDR3 spans 16 amino acids. Trimming at V came to 1 base and at J to 6 bases, leaving 6 bases not matched to a gene. The germline V gene has CDR1 LGHNA and CDR2 YNFKEQ. CDR3 coding DNA: TGTGCCAGCAGCCAAGGTGCGGACAGGGGGGTAAACATTCAGTACTTC. Its translation is CASSQGADRGVNIQYF.

The chain couples TRBV12-5 to TRBJ2-1; 12 nucleotides agree with TRBD2. CDR3 length equals 18 residues. V shed 2 bases and J 7 bases; nucleotides not matched to a gene: 12. The germline CDR1 and CDR2 sequences are LGHNT and FRNRAP. CDR3 sequence: CASGLKPGLAGSFNEQFF. Written as DNA, the CDR3 is TGTGCTAGTGGTTTGAAACCGGGACTAGCGGGTTCCTTTAATGAGCAGTTCTTC.

The genes are TRBV9 and TRBJ1-5; D is ambiguous. V was cut by 3 bases and J by 4 bases, with 14 bases left in between. This CDR3 contains 15 residues. Germline assignment: CDR1 SGDLS and CDR2 YYNGEE. CDR3 nucleotides: TGTGCCAGCAGCGCGGGAGGAGGGAAAAATCAGCCCCAGCATTTT. Protein: CASSAGGGKNQPQHF.